The clone carrying this T cell receptor (beta chain) has only one observation. Antigen: not known. Trimming took 4 bases from V and 6 from J; bases not matched to a gene: 11. Germline CDR1 and CDR2: SNHLY and FYNNEI. The CDR3 is 16 amino acids. The data were obtained in a study of shared clonotypes between healthy human individuals. The assay was immunoSEQ multiplex PCR, and TCRdb's table has in-frame clones only and misses some. This sample has 2 million to 3 million clones, with approximately 93% found just once. Study-level findings and limits: The rarefaction results pointed to incomplete sorted-subset sequencing despite large depth.

The sample was naive CD4+ T cells from PBMCs. Described subset: CD45RA+ positively selected. The chain couples TRBV2 to TRBJ2-7; 11 nucleotides agree with TRBD2. The sequence derives from a man between 18 and 35 years old in good health. Some clones in this sample may be carry-over from other donors' samples. The CDR3 nucleotides read TGTGCCAGCAGTGTACTAGCGGGAGCTCTCGGTGGCGAGCAGTACTTC. Translated: CASSVLAGALGGEQYF.